The 21 T cell receptor beta chains given below trace back to one sample, sequenced in a study of CXCR3-negative and CXCR3-positive naive CD8 T cells (dated by TCRdb to between 2018 and 2021). Points the paper makes about the study in general: Compared with CXCR3-negative naive cells, CXCR3-positive naive cells had TRB CDR3s with higher hydrophobicity (lower Kidera factor 4), lower energy, and higher strength and volume indices.

These receptors have no known antigen. This sample was sequenced with a NextSeq 550. The Human TCR Profiling Kit (MiLaboratory) was used to make UMI-labeled 5' RACE TRB cDNA libraries. After the reads were reprocessed by TCRdb, one entry was made per CDR3 protein sequence, with no DNA. The data table for this sample lists about 150,000 distinct CDR3 sequences. About 0.44% of the sample is taken by the ten largest. The sample taken for sequencing was naive CXCR3+ CD8+ T cells from blood. The sample's cell subset or site label, decoded: CD45RO-CCR7+CD27+CD95- naive CD8+ T cells expressing CXCR3 (TNR3+). These receptor sequences come from a human donor in good health. Some clones in this sample may be carry-over from other donors' samples.

The V and J genes are TRBV27 and TRBJ2-7; TCRdb calls TRBD1, which cannot be checked without DNA. This CDR3 has 12 amino acids. Germline values: CDR1 MNHEY, CDR2 SMNVEV (reference sequence). The CDR3 loop reads CASSDRVSEQYF.

The chain is built from TRBV12-3 or TRBV12-4 and TRBJ2-3; TCRdb's D gene call, TRBD1, goes unchecked for lack of DNA. The CDR3 has 14 amino acids. CDR3: CASTPWTAPDTQYF.

This chain uses TRBV29-1 with TRBJ2-2; TCRdb proposes TRBD1, but this gene call is untestable without DNA. The CDR3 has 15 amino acids. Germline loops: CDR1 SQVTM, CDR2 ANQGSEA. The CDR3 protein is CSVEPADSNTGELFF.

The chain links TRBV6-2 or TRBV6-3 to TRBJ2-7; TCRdb reports TRBD2, a call that lacks DNA to check it against. Germline CDR1 MNHEY, CDR2 SVGEGT. CDR3 length: 14 residues. The CDR3 here is CASNSELAFYEQYF.

The chain links TRBV7-9 to TRBJ1-2. Germline V gene data show CDR1 as SEHNR and CDR2 as FQNEAQ (reference sequence). The CDR3 consists of 12 residues. This CDR3 is CASSLNSYGYTF.

This chain joins TRBV6-2 or TRBV6-3 and TRBJ2-2. This CDR3 is built from 14 residues. From germline, CDR1 is MNHEY and CDR2 SVGEGT. The CDR3 sequence: CASSYWGRTGELFF.

V usage is TRBV6-5 and J usage is TRBJ2-1; TCRdb reports TRBD1, a call that lacks DNA to check it against. The CDR3 is 15 residues long. Per germline, CDR1 MNHEY and CDR2 SVGAGI. The CDR3 region is CASSYMSGQGNEQFF.

The genes are TRBV12-3 or TRBV12-4 and TRBJ2-4; TCRdb proposes TRBD1, but this gene call is untestable without DNA. The CDR3 has 13 amino acids. The CDR3 loop reads CASSSTGTRHEYF.

The rearrangement links TRBV15 to TRBJ2-7; the D gene TCRdb calls, TRBD2, cannot be checked with no DNA. Germline V lookup: CDR1 LNHNV, CDR2 YYDKDF (reference sequence). The CDR3 is made up of 12 amino acids. The CDR3 reads CAASRDGSDYYF. Complete variable domain (other parts from reference TRBV15 and TRBJ2-7): DAMVIQNPRYQVTQFGKPVTLSCSQTLNHNVMYWYQQKSSQAPKLLFHYYDKDFNNEADTPDNFQSRRPNTSFCFLDIRSPGLGDTAMYLCAASRDGSDYYFGPGTRLTVT.

The chain combines TRBV15 with TRBJ1-1; TCRdb's D call of TRBD1 is untestable without DNA. CDR1 is LNHNV, CDR2 YYDKDF, per germline (reference sequence). This CDR3 has 13 residues. The CDR3 region is CATSRRDRVEAFF.

The CDR3 spells CASSLGRLAGTEQYF. J is TRBJ2-7 and V is TRBV13; the D call from TCRdb, TRBD2, cannot be confirmed without DNA. Germline V CDR1 and CDR2: PRHDT, FYEKMQ (reference sequence). The CDR3 runs to 15 residues.

The chain uses TRBV7-9 and TRBJ2-7; TCRdb lists TRBD1, though no DNA is available to test this call. This CDR3 has 15 residues. Germline CDR1 and CDR2: SEHNR and FQNEAQ (reference sequence). This CDR3 reads CASSLGGQGAYEQYF.

V is TRBV5-1 and J is TRBJ2-3; checking the TCRdb D call of TRBD1 is not possible without DNA. The CDR3 is 15 amino acids. Germline V CDR1 and CDR2: SGHRS, YFSETQ. CDR3 amino acids: CASSREQWSTDTQYF. Full variable domain (missing parts from reference TRBV5-1 and TRBJ2-3): KAGVTQTPRYLIKTRGQQVTLSCSPISGHRSVSWYQQTPGQGLQFLFEYFSETQRNKGNFPGRFSGRQFSNSRSEMNVSTLELGDSALYLCASSREQWSTDTQYFGPGTRLTVL.

The rearrangement links TRBV29-1 to TRBJ2-7; the D gene TCRdb calls, TRBD2, cannot be checked with no DNA. CDR3 length: 12 amino acids. Per the germline V gene, CDR1 is SQVTM and CDR2 is ANQGSEA. The CDR3: CSVLSGGTEQYF.

This chain connects TRBV5-1 to TRBJ1-2. This CDR3 is built from 23 residues. CDR1 is SGHRS, CDR2 YFSETQ, per germline. The chain's CDR3 is CASSAIPARRGRDPQGPNYGYTF.

The J gene is TRBJ1-2, the V gene TRBV5-1; no DNA is available, so the TRBD1 call from TCRdb remains unchecked. The CDR3 is made up of 17 amino acids. The V gene's germline CDR1 is SGHRS and CDR2 YFSETQ. CDR3 sequence reads: CASSHRGTGGPDDGYTF.

The genes are TRBV25-1 and TRBJ2-5; TCRdb reports TRBD2, a call that lacks DNA to check it against. Germline V gene data show CDR1 as MGHDK and CDR2 as SYGVNS. The CDR3 runs 14 residues. The CDR3 spells CASTNSGRQETQYF.

V is TRBV28 and J is TRBJ2-1; checking the TCRdb D call of TRBD2 is not possible without DNA. The CDR3 contains 17 residues. The germline gives CDR1 MDHEN, CDR2 SYDVKM. The CDR3 sequence: CASSLRTSGRSYNEQFF.

This chain joins TRBV29-1 and TRBJ2-5. The CDR3 has 14 residues. Per the germline V gene, CDR1 is SQVTM and CDR2 is ANQGSEA. The CDR3 here is CSVERETAQETQYF.

J is TRBJ2-5 and V is TRBV7-9; as DNA is missing, the TRBD1 call by TCRdb cannot be tested. Germline-derived CDR1 and CDR2 are SEHNR and FQNEAQ (reference sequence). This CDR3 region has 18 residues. Here the CDR3 reads CASSSPGRVILYQETQYF.

The chain joins TRBV7-6 to TRBJ2-3; as DNA is missing, the TRBD1 call by TCRdb cannot be tested. The CDR3 is 14 amino acids. The germline V gene has CDR1 SGHVS and CDR2 FNYEAQ. The CDR3 sequence: CASASGSRTDTQYF.